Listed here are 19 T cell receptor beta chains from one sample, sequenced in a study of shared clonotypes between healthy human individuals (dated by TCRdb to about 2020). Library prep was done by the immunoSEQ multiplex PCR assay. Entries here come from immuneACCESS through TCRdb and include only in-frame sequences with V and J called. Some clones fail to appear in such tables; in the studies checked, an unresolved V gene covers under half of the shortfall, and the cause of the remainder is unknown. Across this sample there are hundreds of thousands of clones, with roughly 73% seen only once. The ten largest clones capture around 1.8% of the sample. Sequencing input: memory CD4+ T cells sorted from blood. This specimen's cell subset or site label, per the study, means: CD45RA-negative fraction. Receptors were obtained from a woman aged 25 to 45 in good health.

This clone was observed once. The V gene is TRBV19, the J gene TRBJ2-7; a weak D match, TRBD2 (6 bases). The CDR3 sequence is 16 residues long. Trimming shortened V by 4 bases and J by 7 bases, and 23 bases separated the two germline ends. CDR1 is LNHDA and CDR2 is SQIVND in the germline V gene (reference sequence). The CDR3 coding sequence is TGTGCCAGTAGTAGTCTCGGCGGGACCCGACCGTGGGAGCAGTACTTC. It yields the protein CASSSLGGTRPWEQYF.

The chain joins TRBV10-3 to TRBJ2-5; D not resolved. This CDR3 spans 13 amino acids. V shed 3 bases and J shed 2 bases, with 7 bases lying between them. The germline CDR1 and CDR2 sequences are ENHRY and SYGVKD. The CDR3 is CAISERNQETQYF. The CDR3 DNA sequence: TGTGCCATCAGTGAAAGGAATCAAGAGACCCAGTACTTC.

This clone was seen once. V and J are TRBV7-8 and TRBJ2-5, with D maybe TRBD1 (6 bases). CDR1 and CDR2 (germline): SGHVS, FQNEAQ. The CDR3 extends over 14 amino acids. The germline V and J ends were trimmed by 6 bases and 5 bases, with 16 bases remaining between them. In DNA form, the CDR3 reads TGTGCCAGCAGTTCTACAGGGTTAGGGGAGACCCAGTACTTC. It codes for CASSSTGLGETQYF.

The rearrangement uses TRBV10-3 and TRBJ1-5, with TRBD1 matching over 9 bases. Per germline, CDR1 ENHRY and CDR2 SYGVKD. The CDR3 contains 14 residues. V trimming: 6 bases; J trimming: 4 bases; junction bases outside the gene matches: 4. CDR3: CAIRAQGANQPQHF. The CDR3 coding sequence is TGTGCCATCAGAGCACAGGGGGCTAATCAGCCCCAGCATTTT.

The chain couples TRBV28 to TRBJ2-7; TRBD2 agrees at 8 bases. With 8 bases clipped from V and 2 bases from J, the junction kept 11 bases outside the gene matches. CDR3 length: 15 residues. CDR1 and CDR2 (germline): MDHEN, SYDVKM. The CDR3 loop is CASRRIAGRPYEQYF. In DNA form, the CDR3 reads TGTGCCAGCCGCAGAATAGCGGGGAGACCCTACGAGCAGTACTTC.

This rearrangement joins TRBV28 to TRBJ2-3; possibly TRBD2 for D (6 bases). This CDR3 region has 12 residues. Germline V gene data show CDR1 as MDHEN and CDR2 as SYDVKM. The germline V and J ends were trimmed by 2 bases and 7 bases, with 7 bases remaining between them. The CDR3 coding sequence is TGTGCCAGCAGTTTAGCGGGGAATACGCAGTATTTT. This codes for CASSLAGNTQYF.

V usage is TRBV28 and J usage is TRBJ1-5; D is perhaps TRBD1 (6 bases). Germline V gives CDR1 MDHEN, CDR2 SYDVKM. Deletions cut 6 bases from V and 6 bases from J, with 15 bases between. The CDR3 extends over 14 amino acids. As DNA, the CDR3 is TGTGCCAGCAGAAAGAAACAGGGCGGTCAGCCCCAGCATTTT. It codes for CASRKKQGGQPQHF.

DNA of the CDR3: TGCGCCAGCAGCCTTAGCGGGAGTGACTTTAATGAGCAGTTCTTC. Translation gives CASSLSGSDFNEQFF. J is TRBJ2-1 and V is TRBV5-1; 9 positions agree with TRBD2. V lost 4 bases to trimming and J lost 7 bases; unmatched junction nucleotides: 9. CDR3 length equals 15 residues. Germline lookup yields CDR1 SGHRS and CDR2 YFSETQ.

CDR3 DNA sequence: TGTGCCTGGACCTCAGGGGGGGGAGAGGGCCCAGATACGCAGTATTTT. It translates to CAWTSGGGEGPDTQYF. The V gene is TRBV30, the J gene TRBJ2-3; D assignment may be TRBD1 or TRBD2 (7 bases each). V was cut by 4 bases and J by 4 bases, with 21 bases left in between. The CDR3 is 16 amino acids. CDR1 is GTSNPN and CDR2 is SVGIG in the germline V gene (reference sequence).

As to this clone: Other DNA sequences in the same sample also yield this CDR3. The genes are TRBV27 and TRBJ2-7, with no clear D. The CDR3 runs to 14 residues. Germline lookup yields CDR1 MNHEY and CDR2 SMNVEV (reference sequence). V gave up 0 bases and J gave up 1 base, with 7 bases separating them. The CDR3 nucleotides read TGTGCCAGCAGTTTATCACGCGTTTCCTACGAGCAGTACTTC. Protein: CASSLSRVSYEQYF.

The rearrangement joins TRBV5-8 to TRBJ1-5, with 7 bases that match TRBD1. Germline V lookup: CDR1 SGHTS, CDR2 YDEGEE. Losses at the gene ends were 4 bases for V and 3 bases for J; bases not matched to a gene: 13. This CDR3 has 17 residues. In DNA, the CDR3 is TGTGCCAGCAGCCCCCCTTTGACAGGGAGACACAATCAGCCCCAGCATTTT. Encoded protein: CASSPPLTGRHNQPQHF.

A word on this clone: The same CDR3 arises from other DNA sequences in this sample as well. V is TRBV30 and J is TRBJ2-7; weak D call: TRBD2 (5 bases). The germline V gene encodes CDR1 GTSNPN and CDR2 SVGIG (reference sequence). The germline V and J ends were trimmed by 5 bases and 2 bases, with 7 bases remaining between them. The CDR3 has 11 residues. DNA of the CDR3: TGTGCCTGGTCCGGGACCTACGAGCAGTACTTC. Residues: CAWSGTYEQYF.

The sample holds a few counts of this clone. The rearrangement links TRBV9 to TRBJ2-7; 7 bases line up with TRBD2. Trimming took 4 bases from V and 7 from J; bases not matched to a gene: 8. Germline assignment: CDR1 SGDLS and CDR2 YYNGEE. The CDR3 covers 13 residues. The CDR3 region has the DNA TGTGCCAGCAGCCCCAGGACTAGTCGGGAGCAGTACTTC. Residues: CASSPRTSREQYF.

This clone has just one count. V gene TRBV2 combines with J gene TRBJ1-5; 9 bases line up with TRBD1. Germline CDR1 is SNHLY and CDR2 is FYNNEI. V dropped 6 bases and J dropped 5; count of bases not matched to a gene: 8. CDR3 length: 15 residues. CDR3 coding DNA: TGTGCCAGCAGCGGGGACAGGGAAAGTTATCAGCCCCAGCATTTT. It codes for CASSGDRESYQPQHF.

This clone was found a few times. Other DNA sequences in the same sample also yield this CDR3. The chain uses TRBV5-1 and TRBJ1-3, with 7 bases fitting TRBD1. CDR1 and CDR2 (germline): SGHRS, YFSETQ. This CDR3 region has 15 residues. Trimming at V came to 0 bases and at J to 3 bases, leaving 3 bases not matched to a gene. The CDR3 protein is CASSLGDRDGNTIYF. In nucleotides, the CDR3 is TGCGCCAGCAGCTTGGGAGACAGGGATGGAAACACCATATATTTT. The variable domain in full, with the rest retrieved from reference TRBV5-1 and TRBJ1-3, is KAGVTQTPRYLIKTRGQQVTLSCSPISGHRSVSWYQQTPGQGLQFLFEYFSETQRNKGNFPGRFSGRQFSNSRSEMNVSTLELGDSALYLCASSLGDRDGNTIYFGEGSWLTVV.

The CDR3 nucleotides are TGTGCCAGCTCACCCCCCCTGGCAGGGAAGGACGAGCAGTACTTC. Encoded protein: CASSPPLAGKDEQYF. This chain uses TRBV18 with TRBJ2-7, with D maybe TRBD1 (5 bases). This CDR3 has 15 residues. Germline V CDR1 and CDR2: KGHSH, LQKENI. Trimming took off 3 bases at V and 5 bases at J, with 17 bases between the two ends.

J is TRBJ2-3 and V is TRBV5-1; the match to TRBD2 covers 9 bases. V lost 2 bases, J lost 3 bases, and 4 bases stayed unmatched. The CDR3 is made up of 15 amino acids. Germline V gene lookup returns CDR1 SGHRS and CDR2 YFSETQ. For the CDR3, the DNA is TGCGCCAGCAGCTTCCTAGCGGGAACGACAGATACGCAGTATTTT. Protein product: CASSFLAGTTDTQYF.

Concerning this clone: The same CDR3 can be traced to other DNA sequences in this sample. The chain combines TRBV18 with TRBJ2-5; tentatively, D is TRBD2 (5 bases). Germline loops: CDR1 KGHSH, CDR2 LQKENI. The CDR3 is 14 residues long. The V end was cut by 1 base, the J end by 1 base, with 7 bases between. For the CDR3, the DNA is TGTGCCAGCTCACCACAGGGAGCCCAAGAGACCCAGTACTTC. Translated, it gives CASSPQGAQETQYF.

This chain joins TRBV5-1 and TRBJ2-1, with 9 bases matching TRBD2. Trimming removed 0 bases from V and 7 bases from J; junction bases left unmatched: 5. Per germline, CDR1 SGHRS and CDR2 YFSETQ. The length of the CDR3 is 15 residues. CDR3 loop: CASSLVAGALNEQFF. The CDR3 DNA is TGCGCCAGCAGCTTGGTAGCGGGGGCTTTGAATGAGCAGTTCTTC.